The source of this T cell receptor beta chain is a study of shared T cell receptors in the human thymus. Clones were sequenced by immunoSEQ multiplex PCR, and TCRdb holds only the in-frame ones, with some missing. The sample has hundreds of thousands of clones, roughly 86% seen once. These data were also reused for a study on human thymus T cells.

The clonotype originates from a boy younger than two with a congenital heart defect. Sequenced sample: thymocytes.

DNA for the CDR3: TGTGCCACCAGCAGAGAACAGGGCGGGTTTCGAGCTTTCTTT. It codes for CATSREQGGFRAFF. The V call is TRBV15, the J call TRBJ1-1; tentatively, D is TRBD1 (6 bases). Germline values: CDR1 LNHNV, CDR2 YYDKDF (reference sequence). The V and J ends lost 0 bases and 10 bases respectively, with 15 bases between them. This CDR3 contains 14 residues.